The 21 T cell receptor beta chains reported below all come from one sample, sequenced in a study of T cells in Graves' hyperthyroidism and ophthalmopathy. Regions amplified from RNA transcripts were the TCR beta CDR3 regions. HTBI primers were employed in a first-round RT-PCR of the TCR CDR3. TCRdb re-called the multiplex PCR reads with MiXCR, one entry per CDR3 protein. In the table there are a few hundred thousand distinct CDR3 sequences, approximately 14% of which are singletons. The sample taken for sequencing was blood. All receptors come from a woman in her 50s with Graves' hyperthyroidism that later progressed to Graves' ophthalmopathy.

The J gene is TRBJ1-5, the V gene TRBV19; D perhaps matches TRBD1 (5 bases). This CDR3 has 15 amino acids. V dropped 5 bases and J dropped 2 bases, with 13 bases sitting between them. Germline CDR1 and CDR2: LNHDA and SQIVND (reference sequence). CDR3 DNA: TGTGCCAGTAGTCAGGCAGGGTGGGGCAATCAGCCCCAGCATTTT. Protein: CASSQAGWGNQPQHF.

The chain uses TRBV11-1 and TRBJ1-4; 7 bases agree with TRBD1. This CDR3 comprises 16 residues. Germline CDR1 and CDR2: SGHAT and FQDESV (reference sequence). V lost 1 base, J lost 5 bases, and 7 bases stayed unmatched. CDR3 sequence: CASSLEPGQINEKLFF. The CDR3, as DNA: TGTGCCAGCAGCTTAGAACCGGGACAGATCAATGAAAAACTGTTTTTT.

This clonotype has at least ten counts. The chain recombines TRBV12-3 or TRBV12-4 with TRBJ2-3; 7 positions agree with TRBD2. V gave up 6 bases and J gave up 0 bases; unmatched junction bases: 21. This CDR3 has 20 amino acids. As DNA, the CDR3 is TGTGCCAGCAGGGCGCTTGAGCAGGGACTACAAGTCGTGAGCACAGATACGCAGTATTTT. As protein: CASRALEQGLQVVSTDTQYF.

In this sample, this clonotype turned up many times. The gene calls are TRBV2 and TRBJ2-1; 13 bases are a match to TRBD2. CDR1 and CDR2 from the germline V gene are SNHLY and FYNNEI. Unmatched junction bases numbered 9, after V lost 6 bases and J lost 10 bases. This CDR3 spans 15 amino acids. The CDR3 DNA is TGTGCCAGCAGGGCACCGGGACTAGCGGGAAAAGAGCAGTTCTTC. It yields the protein CASRAPGLAGKEQFF.

The genes are TRBV15 and TRBJ1-2; tentatively, D is TRBD1 (5 bases). The V gene lost 5 bases and the J gene lost 5 bases, with 15 bases spanning the gap. The CDR3 has 14 residues. Germline lookup yields CDR1 LNHNV and CDR2 YYDKDF (reference sequence). The CDR3 DNA follows: TGTGCCACCAGCGATTCCCTAGACAGTTATGGCTACACCTTC. Encoded protein: CATSDSLDSYGYTF.

J is TRBJ2-3 and V is TRBV7-9; 14 positions agree with TRBD2. Trimming removed 7 bases from V and 5 bases from J; junction bases left unmatched: 5. The CDR3 covers 15 residues. Looked up from germline, CDR1 is SEHNR and CDR2 is FQNEAQ (reference sequence). The CDR3 region has the DNA TGTGCCAGCAACCAGGGACTAGCGGGGGTAGATACGCAGTATTTT. Encoded protein: CASNQGLAGVDTQYF.

This clonotype occurred many times. This chain joins TRBV28 and TRBJ2-2; TRBD2 aligns across 13 bases. The V segment lost 6 bases and the J segment 7 bases; nucleotides outside the gene matches: 8. This CDR3 region has 16 residues. The germline gives CDR1 MDHEN, CDR2 SYDVKM. This CDR3 is CASSPWTSGSHGELFF. CDR3 in DNA: TGTGCCAGCAGCCCCTGGACTAGCGGGAGCCACGGGGAGCTGTTTTTT.

This clonotype was seen many times. The chain combines TRBV6-6 with TRBJ2-3, with 7 bases fitting TRBD2. The CDR3 extends over 16 amino acids. CDR1 and CDR2 from the germline V gene are MNHNY and SVGAGI (reference sequence). V shed 1 base, J shed 2 bases, and the junction held 6 bases outside the gene matches. In DNA, the CDR3 is TGTGCCAGCAGTTACTGGGTAGCGGGTAACACAGATACGCAGTATTTT. Translating gives CASSYWVAGNTDTQYF.

In its sample, this clonotype was seen many times. The chain carries TRBV20-1 and TRBJ2-4; D is perhaps TRBD1 (5 bases). V lost 5 bases and J 0 bases, leaving 14 bases between the germline ends. CDR1 is DFQATT and CDR2 is SNEGSKA in the germline V gene (reference sequence). The length of the CDR3 is 15 residues. CDR3 protein: CSASRQRLAKNIQYF. The CDR3 DNA sequence: TGCAGTGCTTCCCGACAGCGCCTAGCCAAAAACATTCAGTACTTC.

This clonotype was picked up many times. The chain recombines TRBV20-1 with TRBJ1-3; TRBD1 matches 7 bases. Germline V lookup: CDR1 DFQATT, CDR2 SNEGSKA (reference sequence). The CDR3 has 15 amino acids. Trimming cost V 3 bases and J 4 bases; bases outside gene matches: 9. The CDR3 region has the DNA TGCAGTGCTAGGGCCCTGACAGGGATCGGAAACACCATATATTTT. It is translated as CSARALTGIGNTIYF.

J is TRBJ1-1 and V is TRBV19; D is ambiguous. CDR3 length: 15 residues. V was pared by 3 bases and J by 0 bases, with 11 bases between. Germline CDR1 reads LNHDA; CDR2 reads SQIVND (reference sequence). CDR3 coding DNA: TGTGCCAGTAGTATTCTCCTCACAGTGAACACTGAAGCTTTCTTT. Protein sequence: CASSILLTVNTEAFF.

This clonotype has at least ten counts. CDR3 protein: CASFGSTFYEQYF. In DNA, the CDR3 is TGTGCCAGCTTCGGATCAACCTTCTACGAGCAGTACTTC. V and J are TRBV2 and TRBJ2-7, with D unresolved. Trimming shortened V by 8 bases and J by 3 bases, and 14 bases separated the two germline ends. From germline, CDR1 is SNHLY and CDR2 FYNNEI. This CDR3 contains 13 residues.

In its sample, this clonotype was seen many times. The chain links TRBV5-1 to TRBJ2-3; TRBD1 or TRBD2 may be the D gene (6 bases each). The CDR3 sequence is 14 residues long. V dropped 2 bases and J dropped 5 bases, with 12 bases sitting between them. Germline V gene sequence: CDR1 SGHRS, CDR2 YFSETQ. CDR3 amino acids: CASSLGGIGDTQYF. The CDR3 coding sequence is TGCGCCAGCAGCTTAGGGGGGATTGGAGATACGCAGTATTTT. Full variable domain (outside the CDR3, taken from reference TRBV5-1 and TRBJ2-3): KAGVTQTPRYLIKTRGQQVTLSCSPISGHRSVSWYQQTPGQGLQFLFEYFSETQRNKGNFPGRFSGRQFSNSRSEMNVSTLELGDSALYLCASSLGGIGDTQYFGPGTRLTVL.

The rearrangement links TRBV14 to TRBJ1-2; D call uncertain. Germline lookup yields CDR1 SGHDN and CDR2 FVKESK. V was trimmed by 4 bases and J by 7 bases, leaving 22 bases between them. This CDR3 has 16 residues. DNA of the CDR3: TGTGCCAGCAGCCTTTTCGGACTCGGGTCAAGTCGTGGCTACACCTTC. This gives the protein CASSLFGLGSSRGYTF.

The table lists this clonotype with a few counts. The genes are TRBV5-1 and TRBJ2-5, with unresolved D. CDR1 SGHRS and CDR2 YFSETQ come from the germline V gene. Trimming shortened V by 5 bases and J by 3 bases, and 11 bases separated the two germline ends. This CDR3 is built from 13 residues. The CDR3 is CASSIPLEETQYF. For the CDR3, the DNA is TGCGCCAGCAGTATCCCCTTAGAAGAGACCCAGTACTTC. Supplemented by reference TRBV5-1 and TRBJ2-5, the full variable domain reads KAGVTQTPRYLIKTRGQQVTLSCSPISGHRSVSWYQQTPGQGLQFLFEYFSETQRNKGNFPGRFSGRQFSNSRSEMNVSTLELGDSALYLCASSIPLEETQYFGPGTRLLVL.

On this clonotype: A much larger clone lies one base from this, so it may be a read error. The chain has TRBV20-1 and TRBJ2-1; TRBD1 or TRBD2 may be the D gene (5 bases each). The CDR3 length is 13 residues. CDR1 and CDR2 (germline): DFQATT, SNEGSKA (reference sequence). The CDR3 nucleotides read TGCGGCGGTCGAGGGGCCAGCTACAATGAGCAGTTCTTC. This codes for CGGRGASYNEQFF.

The genes are TRBV19 and TRBJ2-6; 11 bases fit TRBD1. Germline CDR1 and CDR2: LNHDA and SQIVND (reference sequence). The CDR3 has 18 amino acids. The V gene end was trimmed by 6 bases and the J gene end by 0 bases; junction bases not matched to a gene: 7. The CDR3 here is CASSGGQGAYSGANVLTF. The CDR3 bases are TGTGCCAGTAGCGGCGGACAGGGGGCGTACTCTGGGGCCAACGTCCTGACTTTC.

This clonotype has only a few counts. At one of its ends the junction is not consistent with the germline gene, which may arise from a read error. The CDR3 region is CASRLAVGADTEAFF. The CDR3 nucleotides read TGCGCCAGCAGGTTGGCTGTGGGGGCCGACACTGAAGCTTTCTTT. The chain employs TRBV5-1 and TRBJ1-1; possible D gene TRBD1, 6 bases. CDR3 length: 15 residues. Germline V lookup: CDR1 SGHRS, CDR2 YFSETQ.

This chain joins TRBV5-1 and TRBJ2-6; perhaps TRBD1 as D (6 bases). Trimming removed 5 bases at V and 0 bases at J, with 24 bases between. Per germline, CDR1 SGHRS and CDR2 YFSETQ. The CDR3 is made up of 20 amino acids. CDR3: CASRYSGQSVPNSGANVLTF. CDR3 bases: TGCGCCAGCAGATATTCTGGACAGAGTGTCCCAAACTCTGGGGCCAACGTCCTGACTTTC.

The J gene is TRBJ2-2, the V gene TRBV7-9; tentative D call: TRBD2 (6 bases). The V and J ends lost 4 bases and 3 bases respectively, with 12 bases between them. The V gene's germline CDR1 is SEHNR and CDR2 FQNEAQ (reference sequence). CDR3 length: 15 residues. In DNA, the CDR3 is TGTGCCAGCAGCTCCAGACTAGGGCACACCGGGGAGCTGTTTTTT. This gives the protein CASSSRLGHTGELFF.

This clonotype was seen ten or more times. The DNA of the CDR3 is TGTGCCAGTAGGACCTGGGTGGACCAAGGAAGCAATCAGCCCCAGCATTTT. This encodes CASRTWVDQGSNQPQHF. The chain carries TRBV19 and TRBJ1-5; no clear D gene. The germline V gene has CDR1 LNHDA and CDR2 SQIVND (reference sequence). V was shortened by 6 bases and J by 1 base, with 19 bases between the two germline ends. CDR3 size: 17 residues.